The TCR beta chain described here comes from a study of beta chain features in type 1 diabetes. Study outcomes and limitations: People with Type 1 diabetes carried modestly yet significantly shorter TCRB CDR3s in all four CD4+ subsets.

The investigators reverse transcribed all of the isolated RNA, so they sequenced expressed TCRB transcripts. TCRdb's table, derived via immunoSEQ multiplex PCR, lists solely in-frame clones and lacks some. The table includes 600,000 to 700,000 clones, around 12% detected once. Only a few counts were recorded for this clone. As yet, its antigen is unknown. CDR1 GTSNPN and CDR2 SVGIG come from the germline V gene (reference sequence). With 0 bases removed from V and 0 bases from J, the gap between germline ends came to 15 bases. The CDR3 spans 17 residues. A CD45RO/CCR7/CD25/CD127/CD95/CD27 panel sorted naive, central memory, regulatory and stem cell-like memory CD4+ cells.

Material: naive CD4+ T cells from blood. The chain joins TRBV30 to TRBJ1-3; maybe TRBD1 (5 bases). This sequence was found in a man aged 25 to 40 with type 1 diabetes. CDR3 bases: TGTGCCTGGAGTGTACTCGGCAGGGCCCTCTCTGGAAACACCATATATTTT. Translated: CAWSVLGRALSGNTIYF.